Following are 21 T cell receptor beta chains from one sample sequenced in a study of CD8 T cells in ankylosing spondylitis. TCRdb called the 5' RACE reads again in MiXCR, with one record for every CDR3 protein. The table has 130,000 or so distinct CDR3 sequences, about 6.4% seen once. Input material: blood, either unsorted or a sorted T cell fraction (not recorded which). These receptors all stem from a male donor with ankylosing spondylitis or in good health (not recorded which).

This clonotype came up many times. This chain connects TRBV14 to TRBJ2-1; perhaps TRBD2 as D (6 bases). Germline V gene lookup returns CDR1 SGHDN and CDR2 FVKESK. The CDR3 totals 15 residues. Trimming took off 1 base at V and 7 bases at J, with 14 bases between the two ends. The CDR3 coding sequence is TGTGCCAGCAGCCAAGGGGGACTTCCTGGGAATGAGCAGTTCTTC. Protein product: CASSQGGLPGNEQFF. Full variable domain (rest looked up from reference TRBV14 and TRBJ2-1): EAGVTQFPSHSVIEKGQTVTLRCDPISGHDNLYWYRRVMGKEIKFLLHFVKESKQDESGMPNNRFLAERTGGTYSTLKVQPAELEDSGVYFCASSQGGLPGNEQFFGPGTRLTVL.

The gene calls are TRBV12-5 and TRBJ2-2; TRBD1 aligns across 8 bases. Germline assignment: CDR1 LGHNT and CDR2 FRNRAP. This CDR3 comprises 15 residues. V was pared by 1 base and J by 6 bases, with 4 bases of the junction left unmatched. CDR3 sequence: CASGLDKQGAGELFF. CDR3 nucleotides: TGTGCTAGTGGTTTGGACAAACAGGGGGCCGGGGAGCTGTTTTTT.

This clonotype was seen ten or more times. This chain uses TRBV9 with TRBJ2-1; 9 nucleotides align to TRBD2. CDR3 length equals 16 residues. CDR1 and CDR2 from the germline V gene are SGDLS and YYNGEE. Trimming removed 0 bases from V and 7 bases from J; junction bases left unmatched: 8. This chain's CDR3 is CASSVAEASGINEQFF. DNA of the CDR3: TGTGCCAGCAGCGTAGCTGAGGCTAGCGGGATTAATGAGCAGTTCTTC.

This clonotype appeared many times. The V call is TRBV5-1, the J call TRBJ2-5, with TRBD1 as a possible D gene (5 bases). Germline-derived CDR1 and CDR2 are SGHRS and YFSETQ. The CDR3 sequence is 15 residues long. The V and J ends lost 7 bases and 0 bases respectively, with 16 bases between them. The CDR3 region is CASGLQGQYQETQYF. In DNA, the CDR3 is TGCGCCAGCGGATTGCAGGGCCAGTACCAAGAGACCCAGTACTTC.

At least ten counts were recorded for this clonotype. This chain joins TRBV12-3 or TRBV12-4 and TRBJ1-6, with D uncertain. The V gene lost 1 base and the J gene lost 6 bases, with 7 bases spanning the gap. The CDR3 length is 14 residues. The CDR3 nucleotides are TGTGCCAGCAGTTTAGGGATGAGTAATTCACCCCTCCACTTT. Translation gives CASSLGMSNSPLHF.

This clonotype has a count of ten or more. The gene calls are TRBV5-5 and TRBJ2-7, with D unresolved. CDR1 is SGHKS, CDR2 YYEKEE, per germline (reference sequence). The ends were cut back, 7 bases at V and 2 bases at J, with 13 bases in the middle. There are 13 residues in the CDR3. The CDR3 here is CASGERVPYEQYF. The DNA for the CDR3 is TGTGCCAGCGGGGAACGGGTTCCCTACGAGCAGTACTTC.

This clonotype was recorded at least ten times. The J gene is TRBJ1-3, the V gene TRBV20-1; tentatively, D is TRBD1 (5 bases). V was trimmed by 0 bases and J by 0 bases, leaving 15 bases between them. There are 17 residues in the CDR3. Germline CDR1 DFQATT, CDR2 SNEGSKA (reference sequence). As DNA, the CDR3 is TGCAGTGCTAGAGATGGAAGCAGGGCCAGCTCTGGAAACACCATATATTTT. It translates to CSARDGSRASSGNTIYF.

This clonotype was seen many times. The chain's CDR3 is CASSLSLRTSGSNEQFF. CDR3 nucleotides: TGTGCCAGCAGCCTAAGCCTCAGGACTAGCGGGTCGAATGAGCAGTTCTTC. This chain links TRBV7-3 with TRBJ2-1; 11 nucleotides agree with TRBD2. CDR1 SGHTA and CDR2 FQGTGA come from the germline V gene. V lost 5 bases and J lost 7; bases outside the gene matches: 13. The CDR3 loop spans 17 amino acids. The full variable domain, with the rest looked up from reference TRBV7-3 and TRBJ2-1, is GAGVSQTPSNKVTEKGKYVELRCDPISGHTALYWYRQSLGQGPEFLIYFQGTGAADDSGLPNDRFFAVRPEGSVSTLKIQRTERGDSAVYLCASSLSLRTSGSNEQFFGPGTRLTVL.

This clonotype was found many times. V is TRBV29-1 and J is TRBJ2-2; possible D gene TRBD1, 6 bases. The CDR3 totals 14 residues. V was trimmed by 7 bases and J by 1 base, leaving 13 bases between them. Germline CDR1 reads SQVTM; CDR2 reads ANQGSEA. CDR3 DNA sequence: TGCAGCGCCGGCAGGGGACAGAACACCGGGGAGCTGTTTTTT. Translated, it gives CSAGRGQNTGELFF.

This clonotype has a count of ten or more. CDR3 in amino acids: CASSPEEQETQYF. CDR3 nucleotide sequence: TGCGCCAGCAGCCCCGAGGAGCAAGAGACCCAGTACTTC. The chain links TRBV5-1 to TRBJ2-5; no reliable D call. Trimming stripped 4 bases from V and 2 bases from J, with 9 bases between. This CDR3 has 13 residues. Germline CDR1 and CDR2: SGHRS and YFSETQ.

This clonotype was observed a handful of times. The chain links TRBV7-2 to TRBJ2-3, with unresolved D. V was clipped by 5 bases and J by 2 bases, with 5 bases between them. The V gene's germline CDR1 is SGHTA and CDR2 FQGNSA. The CDR3 has 12 amino acids. In DNA, the CDR3 is TGTGCCAGCAGCCGACACACAGATACGCAGTATTTT. Translation gives CASSRHTDTQYF.

The sample holds a few counts of this clonotype. The chain employs TRBV30 and TRBJ2-7, with D uncertain. Trimming pared 5 bases from V and 0 bases from J, leaving 14 bases between. The CDR3 is 14 amino acids. In germline, CDR1 is GTSNPN, CDR2 SVGIG (reference sequence). The CDR3 coding sequence is TGTGCCTGGGCTGGTGGCAGGAGCTCCTACGAGCAGTACTTC. It specifies CAWAGGRSSYEQYF.

The CDR3, as DNA: TGCGCCAGCAGCTTCACTGGGGACCCCAGAAGTGAAGCTTTCTTT. This codes for CASSFTGDPRSEAFF. The chain links TRBV5-1 to TRBJ1-1, with D perhaps matching TRBD1 (5 bases). This CDR3 is built from 15 residues. Germline V gives CDR1 SGHRS, CDR2 YFSETQ. V was cut by 2 bases and J by 7 bases, with 18 bases left in between.

This clonotype was recorded many times. The chain is built from TRBV7-9 and TRBJ1-6; D gene unclear. CDR1 and CDR2 (germline): SEHNR, FQNEAQ (reference sequence). CDR3 length: 15 residues. The V and J ends lost 1 base and 6 bases respectively, with 10 bases between them. The CDR3 region is CASSLGTAGNSPLHF. The CDR3 bases are TGTGCCAGCAGCTTAGGAACAGCGGGTAATTCACCCCTCCACTTT.

J is TRBJ1-5 and V is TRBV18; TRBD1 might be the D (6 bases). Trimming left V 1 base short and J 5 bases short, with 12 bases between. This CDR3 has 15 amino acids. Germline values: CDR1 KGHSH, CDR2 LQKENI. The CDR3 protein is CASSPQSGEDQPQHF. The CDR3 DNA is TGTGCCAGCTCACCACAGTCAGGGGAGGATCAGCCCCAGCATTTT.

This clonotype was counted a few times. The rearrangement joins TRBV5-6 to TRBJ1-1; maybe TRBD1 (5 bases). Trimming removed 4 bases at V and 7 bases at J, with 14 bases between. From germline, CDR1 is SGHDT and CDR2 YYEEEE. CDR3 length equals 13 residues. The DNA for the CDR3 is TGTGCCAGCAGCCTGGACACAGGAGTTGAAGCTTTCTTT. It yields the protein CASSLDTGVEAFF.

This clonotype was seen many times. This chain connects TRBV5-1 to TRBJ1-4, with 7 nucleotides matching TRBD1. The CDR3 runs to 17 residues. Germline values: CDR1 SGHRS, CDR2 YFSETQ. Losses at the gene ends were 4 bases for V and 0 bases for J; bases not matched to a gene: 9. In DNA form, the CDR3 reads TGCGCCAGCAGCCCAGCCGACAGGGCTGCAACTAATGAAAAACTGTTTTTT. Its protein product is CASSPADRAATNEKLFF.

This clonotype occurred many times. V is TRBV5-8 and J is TRBJ2-1; D not certain. This CDR3 has 14 residues. Trimming took 0 bases from V and 6 from J, leaving 10 bases between them. Germline-derived CDR1 and CDR2 are SGHTS and YDEGEE. CDR3: CASSLALQLNEQFF. In nucleotides, the CDR3 is TGTGCCAGCAGCTTGGCTTTACAGCTCAATGAGCAGTTCTTC. Combining the CDR3 with reference TRBV5-8 and TRBJ2-1 gives the whole variable domain EAGVTQSPTHLIKTRGQQATLRCSPISGHTSVYWYQQALGLGLQFLLWYDEGEERNRGNFPPRFSGRQFPNYSSELNVNALELEDSALYLCASSLALQLNEQFFGPGTRLTVL.

Notes on this clonotype: A clone one base away is much larger, so this may be a read error. The CDR3 reads CSAGRVGGSTF. CDR3 in DNA: TGCAGTGCTGGAAGGGTTGGAGGCTCCACCTTC. The rearrangement uses TRBV20-1 and TRBJ1-2; D is undetermined. CDR1 is DFQATT, CDR2 SNEGSKA, per germline (reference sequence). The CDR3 sequence is 11 residues long.

This clonotype was detected ten times or more. This chain connects TRBV7-8 to TRBJ1-1, with D unclear. This CDR3 spans 13 amino acids. CDR1 is SGHVS and CDR2 is FQNEAQ in the germline V gene. With 2 bases removed from V and 3 bases from J, the gap between germline ends came to 7 bases. CDR3 nucleotide sequence: TGTGCCAGCAGCTTACCTTGGGACACTGAAGCTTTCTTT. Its protein product is CASSLPWDTEAFF.

The V gene is TRBV7-2, the J gene TRBJ2-5; TRBD2 matches 7 bases. Losses at the gene ends were 5 bases for V and 11 bases for J; bases not matched to a gene: 11. The germline V gene has CDR1 SGHTA and CDR2 FQGNSA. The CDR3 runs to 13 residues. CDR3 sequence (DNA): TGTGCCAGCAGCCTAGTCCAGGCGGGGGAGCAGTACTTC. The encoded protein is CASSLVQAGEQYF.